The sequence of this T cell receptor beta chain was determined in a study of cytomegalovirus exposure and HLA in healthy donors. Clones were read by immunoSEQ multiplex PCR, and TCRdb kept only the in-frame ones, dropping some. The sample contains around 150,000 clones, just under 90% of which appear only once. The V gene end was trimmed by 0 bases and the J gene end by 4 bases; junction bases not matched to a gene: 0. This CDR3 comprises 15 residues. Germline CDR1 SGHRS, CDR2 YFSETQ. The chain carries TRBV5-1 and TRBJ1-4; 10 positions agree with TRBD1. This TCR was recovered from a woman aged 18-29 years in good health and CMV-seropositive. The source material was PBMCs. The CDR3 region is CASSLGTGGNEKLFF. As DNA, the CDR3 is TGCGCCAGCAGCTTGGGGACAGGGGGTAATGAAAAACTGTTTTTT.